The text below deals with one TCR beta chain. Allocation to cohorts depended on clinical history reported by the participants. Either two negative PCRs, clearance, or symptom resolution qualified Cohort 3 donors as recovered. These data come from a study of blood T cell repertoires in COVID-19. Background on the study: The origin of the acute and convalescent COVID-19 samples was the United States, Italy and Spain. T cells, B-cell-depleted T cells, or PBMCs supplied cDNA or gDNA.

Method: immunoSEQ multiplex PCR; TCRdb's copy keeps in-frame clones and lacks some. This table holds about 190,000 clones, around 85% found once. This TCR was sampled from a woman in her 30s who had recovered from COVID-19. The material sequenced was PBMCs or T cells enriched from blood (not recorded which).

CDR3 DNA sequence: TGTGCCAGCAGGGACAGGAGTAATGAAAAACTGTTTTTT. It translates to CASRDRSNEKLFF. The V call is TRBV7-2, the J call TRBJ1-4, with 7 nucleotides matching TRBD1. J lost 4 bases, V lost 6 bases, and 2 bases had no gene match. The germline CDR1 and CDR2 sequences are SGHTA and FQGNSA. CDR3 length equals 13 residues.